The next 22 T cell receptor beta chains were all read from a single sample in a study of blood T cell repertoires in COVID-19. Sequenced by immunoSEQ multiplex PCR; TCRdb stores in-frame clones only, minus some. The sample records 350,000 to 450,000 clones, approximately 90% being singletons. The specimen sequenced was PBMCs or T cells enriched from blood (not recorded which). Source of these receptors: a woman under 30 who had been exposed to COVID-19.

The genes are TRBV6-2 or TRBV6-3 and TRBJ2-1, with TRBD2 matching over 11 bases. The V gene end was trimmed by 0 bases and the J gene end by 0 bases; junction bases not matched to a gene: 4. This CDR3 is 18 amino acids long. Germline CDR1 is MNHEY and CDR2 is SVGEGT. As DNA, the CDR3 is TGTGCCAGCAGTTACTCGGGACTAGCGGCTTCCTCCTACAATGAGCAGTTCTTC. Encoded protein: CASSYSGLAASSYNEQFF.

V is TRBV9 and J is TRBJ2-2; the D gene is possibly TRBD2 (6 bases). Germline CDR1 SGDLS, CDR2 YYNGEE. V shed 0 bases and J shed 4 bases, with 10 bases lying between them. The length of the CDR3 is 15 residues. The CDR3 DNA is TGTGCCAGCAGCGTAGCGGGGGACGGCACCGGGGAGCTGTTTTTT. This gives the protein CASSVAGDGTGELFF. The full variable domain, completed using reference TRBV9 and TRBJ2-2, is DSGVTQTPKHLITATGQRVTLRCSPRSGDLSVYWYQQSLDQGLQFLIQYYNGEERAKGNILERFSAQQFPDLHSELNLSSLELGDSALYFCASSVAGDGTGELFFGEGSRLTVL.

This chain links TRBV5-1 with TRBJ2-7; D unclear. CDR1 is SGHRS, CDR2 YFSETQ, per germline. This CDR3 contains 13 residues. Between the trimmed V and J ends, which lost 2 bases and 4 bases, there was a span of 10 bases. This CDR3 reads CASSFSTYYEQYF. DNA for the CDR3: TGCGCCAGCAGCTTTTCGACATATTACGAGCAGTACTTC.

The gene calls are TRBV2 and TRBJ1-6; D is ambiguous. The germline V gene encodes CDR1 SNHLY and CDR2 FYNNEI. The CDR3 runs 12 residues. Trimming took 8 bases from V and 6 from J, leaving 8 bases between them. The DNA of the CDR3 is TGTGCCAGCGGCGGAGTTAATTCACCCCTCCACTTT. Translating it yields CASGGVNSPLHF.

The chain is built from TRBV10-3 and TRBJ2-5; tentative D call: TRBD2 (5 bases). The CDR3 is 15 amino acids. Germline-derived CDR1 and CDR2 are ENHRY and SYGVKD. Trimming took 0 bases from V and 0 from J, leaving 8 bases between them. CDR3 bases: TGTGCCATCAGTGAGTCGAACGGGGACCAAGAGACCCAGTACTTC. As protein: CAISESNGDQETQYF.

The chain combines TRBV27 with TRBJ1-2; a weak D match, TRBD1 (6 bases). Germline loops: CDR1 MNHEY, CDR2 SMNVEV (reference sequence). CDR3 length equals 12 residues. Trimming shortened V by 3 bases and J by 8 bases, and 10 bases separated the two germline ends. In DNA form, the CDR3 reads TGTGCCAGCAGTTTGACAGGTACCGGCTACACCTTC. Encoded protein: CASSLTGTGYTF.

This chain joins TRBV6-5 and TRBJ2-3; the match to TRBD2 covers 9 bases. V shed 10 bases, J shed 6 bases, and the junction held 14 bases outside the gene matches. The CDR3 covers 15 residues. Germline lookup yields CDR1 MNHEY and CDR2 SVGAGI. Here the CDR3 reads CATSSSGLASDTQYF. The CDR3 DNA reads as TGTGCCACCTCGTCGTCGGGACTAGCATCGGATACGCAGTATTTT.

V usage is TRBV5-1 and J usage is TRBJ1-5; 9 positions agree with TRBD1. The CDR3 runs to 17 residues. The V gene's germline CDR1 is SGHRS and CDR2 YFSETQ. V gave up 2 bases and J gave up 7 bases; unmatched junction bases: 13. The CDR3 bases are TGCGCCAGCAGCTTAAAGGACTGGGACAGGGCCGAGCAGCCCCAGCATTTT. Its protein product is CASSLKDWDRAEQPQHF.

The chain employs TRBV5-1 and TRBJ1-1; TRBD1 matches 7 bases. This CDR3 has 15 amino acids. Germline-derived CDR1 and CDR2 are SGHRS and YFSETQ. V shed 4 bases and J 1 base; nucleotides not matched to a gene: 7. CDR3 coding DNA: TGCGCCAGCAGCAGGGGACAGACTCCGAACACTGAAGCTTTCTTT. It yields the protein CASSRGQTPNTEAFF.

The J gene is TRBJ2-1, the V gene TRBV15; D is ambiguous. This CDR3 is 11 amino acids long. The germline CDR1 and CDR2 sequences are LNHNV and YYDKDF (reference sequence). The germline V and J ends were trimmed by 5 bases and 7 bases, with 6 bases remaining between them. CDR3 nucleotide sequence: TGTGCCACCAGCGCCAGGAATGAGCAGTTCTTC. This codes for CATSARNEQFF.

V and J are TRBV19 and TRBJ1-6; a possible D gene is TRBD1 (6 bases). V lost 7 bases and J 6 bases, leaving 13 bases between the germline ends. The CDR3 is made up of 14 amino acids. The germline V gene has CDR1 LNHDA and CDR2 SQIVND (reference sequence). CDR3 region: CASNKGGFNSPLHF. The CDR3 bases are TGTGCCAGTAACAAAGGGGGTTTTAATTCACCCCTCCACTTT.

The V and J genes are TRBV27 and TRBJ2-2; D remains unclear. The V and J ends lost 2 bases and 7 bases respectively, with 8 bases between them. Germline V gene sequence: CDR1 MNHEY, CDR2 SMNVEV (reference sequence). This CDR3 region has 13 residues. CDR3 DNA sequence: TGTGCCAGCAGTTTAGTTAACGGCGGGGAGCTGTTTTTT. Its protein product is CASSLVNGGELFF.

V usage is TRBV5-6 and J usage is TRBJ1-2; D might be TRBD1 (6 bases). The CDR3 contains 15 residues. Trimming pared 0 bases from V and 4 bases from J, leaving 13 bases between. Germline lookup yields CDR1 SGHDT and CDR2 YYEEEE. The CDR3 loop is CASSLDPEGGYGYTF. Here the CDR3 DNA reads TGTGCCAGCAGCTTGGACCCCGAAGGGGGCTATGGCTACACCTTC. Combining the CDR3 with reference TRBV5-6 and TRBJ1-2 gives the whole variable domain DAGVTQSPTHLIKTRGQQVTLRCSPKSGHDTVSWYQQALGQGPQFIFQYYEEEERQRGNFPDRFSGHQFPNYSSELNVNALLLGDSALYLCASSLDPEGGYGYTFGSGTRLTVV.

The chain carries TRBV6-1 and TRBJ2-3; 7 bases agree with TRBD1. The germline V gene encodes CDR1 MNHNS and CDR2 SASEGT. This CDR3 has 16 amino acids. With 1 base clipped from V and 3 bases from J, the junction kept 7 bases outside the gene matches. The DNA of the CDR3 is TGTGCCAGCAGTGAAGGCACAGGGGTTGCGACAGATACGCAGTATTTT. Its translation is CASSEGTGVATDTQYF.

This chain connects TRBV18 to TRBJ2-7; 12 nucleotides agree with TRBD1. Germline values: CDR1 KGHSH, CDR2 LQKENI. The V gene end was trimmed by 4 bases and the J gene end by 13 bases; junction bases not matched to a gene: 5. This CDR3 contains 12 residues. CDR3 DNA: TGTGCCAGCTCACTGGGACAGGGGGCGACTTACTTC. This translates into CASSLGQGATYF.

The rearrangement uses TRBV6-8 and TRBJ1-1; weak D call: TRBD1 (6 bases). The CDR3 sequence is 15 residues long. The V end was cut by 7 bases, the J end by 1 base, with 16 bases between. CDR1 is MNHGY and CDR2 is SAAAGT in the germline V gene. In DNA, the CDR3 is TGTGCCAGCAAAACTCGGACAGAATCGAACACTGAAGCTTTCTTT. Translating it yields CASKTRTESNTEAFF.

The chain links TRBV6-5 to TRBJ2-3, with a possible D match to TRBD2 (6 bases). The CDR3 has 15 residues. V dropped 2 bases and J dropped 4 bases, with 13 bases sitting between them. CDR1 and CDR2 from the germline V gene are MNHEY and SVGAGI. The CDR3 is CASSYKLAYADTQYF. The CDR3 coding sequence is TGTGCCAGCAGTTACAAACTAGCATACGCAGATACGCAGTATTTT.

V usage is TRBV5-8 and J usage is TRBJ1-5, with D uncertain. The CDR3 sequence is 15 residues long. In germline, CDR1 is SGHTS, CDR2 YDEGEE. V gave up 4 bases and J gave up 1 base, with 12 bases separating them. The CDR3 sequence: CASSLAGSSNQPQHF. DNA of the CDR3: TGTGCCAGCAGCCTCGCGGGCAGCAGCAATCAGCCCCAGCATTTT. Filled out from reference TRBV5-8 and TRBJ1-5, the complete variable domain reads EAGVTQSPTHLIKTRGQQATLRCSPISGHTSVYWYQQALGLGLQFLLWYDEGEERNRGNFPPRFSGRQFPNYSSELNVNALELEDSALYLCASSLAGSSNQPQHFGDGTRLSIL.

The V and J genes are TRBV10-2 and TRBJ2-7, with 7 bases identical to TRBD1. CDR3 length equals 19 residues. Losses at the gene ends were 2 bases for V and 0 bases for J; bases not matched to a gene: 16. Germline loops: CDR1 WSHSY, CDR2 SAAADI. The CDR3 DNA sequence: TGCGCCAGCAGTGAGGCGACAGGGCTTATCAGTAGGAGCTCCTACGAGCAGTACTTC. As protein: CASSEATGLISRSSYEQYF.

This clone appeared once. V usage is TRBV28 and J usage is TRBJ2-7, with D tentatively TRBD2 (7 bases). CDR3 size: 15 residues. V shed 8 bases and J shed 5 bases, with 22 bases lying between them. Germline assignment: CDR1 MDHEN and CDR2 SYDVKM. This CDR3 is CASLTGGVGRNEQYF. CDR3 sequence (DNA): TGTGCCAGCCTTACGGGGGGCGTAGGTCGGAACGAGCAGTACTTC.

V and J are TRBV14 and TRBJ1-1, with 9 bases matching TRBD1. V lost 0 bases and J lost 4; bases outside the gene matches: 3. The CDR3 is 15 residues long. The germline V gene encodes CDR1 SGHDN and CDR2 FVKESK. CDR3 protein: CASSQDVTGGTEAFF. CDR3 sequence (DNA): TGTGCCAGCAGCCAAGATGTGACAGGGGGCACTGAAGCTTTCTTT.

The chain has TRBV19 and TRBJ1-5; 10 bases fit TRBD1. CDR1 and CDR2 (germline): LNHDA, SQIVND (reference sequence). The CDR3 loop spans 16 amino acids. Trimming removed 1 base from V and 0 bases from J; junction bases left unmatched: 0. Here the CDR3 DNA reads TGTGCCAGTAGTATAGGGACAGGGGGTAGCAATCAGCCCCAGCATTTT. It encodes CASSIGTGGSNQPQHF.